The T cell receptor beta chain described here comes from a study of prognosis after radiotherapy for stage I lung cancer. Study-wide background: In this cohort, every patient with non-small cell lung cancer was regarded as medically inoperable.

With two time points in the design, 5.5 to 7.5 milliliters of peripheral blood were drawn at each one. Remarks on this clonotype: With only one base between it and a far larger clone, this is likely a read error.

Trimming stripped 5 bases from V and 5 bases from J, with 20 bases between. The CDR3 runs to 16 residues. Germline values: CDR1 MNHNS, CDR2 SASEGT. Genomic DNA was the source, and TCR beta CDR3 was amplified from it by two-round multiplex PCR. Primers were specific to each TRBV and TRBJ gene in first-round PCR. The authors ran second-round PCR with universal primers. From the multiplex PCR reads, TCRdb called clonotypes with MiXCR, one entry per CDR3 protein. Of nearly 35,000 distinct CDR3 sequences in the sample, around a third were seen once. V usage is TRBV6-1 and J usage is TRBJ2-3; D gene ambiguous. The source is a donor older than 45 with non-small cell lung cancer. The material was PBMCs, obtained before or after stereotactic body radiation therapy (not recorded which). The CDR3 DNA is TGTGCCAGCAGTTATGTTTTTCCGTGTCTACAAGATACGCAGTATTTT. Its translation: CASSYVFPCLQDTQYF.